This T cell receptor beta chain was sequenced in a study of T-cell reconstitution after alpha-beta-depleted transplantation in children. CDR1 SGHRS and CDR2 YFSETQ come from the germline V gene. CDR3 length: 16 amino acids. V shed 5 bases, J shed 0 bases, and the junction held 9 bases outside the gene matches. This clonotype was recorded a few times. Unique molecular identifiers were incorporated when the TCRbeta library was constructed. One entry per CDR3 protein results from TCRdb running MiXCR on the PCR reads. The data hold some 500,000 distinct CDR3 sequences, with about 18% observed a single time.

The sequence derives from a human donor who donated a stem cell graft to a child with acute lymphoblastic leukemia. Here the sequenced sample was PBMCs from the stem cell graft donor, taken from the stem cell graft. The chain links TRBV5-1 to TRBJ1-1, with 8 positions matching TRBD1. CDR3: CASRPDRGRLNTEAFF. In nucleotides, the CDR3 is TGCGCCAGCAGACCTGACAGGGGCCGATTGAACACTGAAGCTTTCTTT.